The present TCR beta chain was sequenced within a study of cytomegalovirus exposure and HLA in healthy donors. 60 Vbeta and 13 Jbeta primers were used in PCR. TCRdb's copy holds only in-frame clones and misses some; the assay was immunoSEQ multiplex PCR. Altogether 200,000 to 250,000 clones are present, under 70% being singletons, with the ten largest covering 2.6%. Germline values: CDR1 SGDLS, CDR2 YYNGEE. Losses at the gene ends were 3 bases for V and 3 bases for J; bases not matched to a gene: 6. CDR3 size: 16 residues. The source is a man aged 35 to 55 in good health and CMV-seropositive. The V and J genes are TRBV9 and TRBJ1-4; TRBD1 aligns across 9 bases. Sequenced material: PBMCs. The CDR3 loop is CASSGGTGLPNEKLFF. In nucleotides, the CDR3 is TGTGCCAGCAGCGGAGGGACAGGGCTCCCTAATGAAAAACTGTTTTTT.